Listed below are T cell receptor beta chains from one sample, sequenced in a study of cytomegalovirus exposure and HLA in healthy donors. Clones were read by immunoSEQ multiplex PCR, and TCRdb kept only the in-frame ones, dropping some. This sample has 55,000 to 65,000 clones, with roughly 96% found just once. Sequenced: PBMCs. All receptors come from a man between 18 and 35 years old in good health and CMV-seronegative. Each CDR3 is given with its conserved first and last residue.

J,V,CDR3
TRBJ1-1,TRBV7-9,CASSPGTANTEAFF
TRBJ1-5,TRBV28,CASSLGQARQPQHF
TRBJ1-2,TRBV30,CAWSLGGSYTF
TRBJ2-1,TRBV6-1,CASSDRGSPVDEQFF
TRBJ2-3,TRBV2,CASRARDSQTDTQYF
TRBJ2-1,TRBV7-6,CASSLKLAGNEQFF
TRBJ2-3,TRBV2,CATGQAWGIGTDTQYF
TRBJ2-5,TRBV7-2,CASSSPHTGVGQETQYF
TRBJ2-1,TRBV10-3,CAISDPGGIDNEQFF
TRBJ2-7,TRBV4-3,CASSQDVPSGPYEQYF
TRBJ1-2,TRBV4-1,CASSHRGGASYGYTF
TRBJ2-5,TRBV5-8,CASSTDRTGQETQYF
TRBJ2-1,TRBV5-4,CASSPTSGRAWGEQFF
TRBJ1-2,TRBV18,CASSPSTGAGYGYTF
TRBJ2-7,TRBV27,CASSGRLGGNWYEQYF
TRBJ1-2,TRBV4-2,CASSQVGSGQHVYTF
TRBJ2-2,TRBV9,CASSAHGTGGMYTGELFF
TRBJ2-7,TRBV11-3,CASSPGLAGTYEQYF
TRBJ1-2,TRBV2,CASSEAWAGNGYTF
TRBJ2-1,TRBV4-2,CASSPLTSGAYNEQFF
TRBJ2-5,TRBV7-8,CASRQGGRETQYF
TRBJ2-1,TRBV5-1,CASSLFPSAAYNEQFF
TRBJ2-3,TRBV19,CASSISSGGTDTQYF
TRBJ2-3,TRBV28,CASSATSGIQDTQYF
TRBJ2-7,TRBV4-1,CASSQMYIVGGHFSYEQYF
TRBJ2-7,TRBV27,CASIKSAGGIYEQYF
TRBJ1-2,TRBV2,CASIPQVDYGYTF
TRBJ2-2,TRBV27,CASSPGTSRTGELFF
TRBJ1-4,TRBV19,CASSTDNPNEKLFF
TRBJ2-1,TRBV28,CASSPPAGGNNEQFF
TRBJ2-1,TRBV29-1,CSVEGRWLGEQFF
TRBJ2-7,TRBV6-1,CASDAAVQYF
TRBJ1-4,TRBV5-4,CASSSQGLGQGYEKLFF
TRBJ2-1,TRBV2,CATTSGVSYNEQFF
TRBJ2-5,TRBV4-1,CASSHARYPSGRVQETQYF
TRBJ1-5,TRBV6-5,CASSSTAFYSNQPQHF
TRBJ2-3,TRBV6-1,CASRFQGAGTDTQYF
TRBJ2-3,TRBV5-1,CASSLVTGGTDTQYF
TRBJ2-1,TRBV4-1,CASSQALKQFF
TRBJ2-1,TRBV5-1,CASSPNPSGNEQFF
TRBJ2-3,TRBV11-2,CASSSSPWRKVTDTQYF
TRBJ1-1,TRBV5-1,CASSLGTVGTEAFF
TRBJ2-3,TRBV27,CASSLYRGTSGSSTDTQYF